The present TCR beta chain was sequenced within a study of cytomegalovirus exposure and HLA in healthy donors. Generated by immunoSEQ multiplex PCR, the TCRdb table keeps only in-frame clones and is missing some. The table records more than 110,000 clones, approximately 85% of them present only once. Of note for this clone: As yet, its antigen is unknown.

The donors were in the roughly 110-subject validation cohort; that cohort was separate from the roughly 660-subject first cohort. Notes on the study in general: In vitro experiments confirmed that a few CMV-associated chains were specific for CMV antigens.

Sequences were obtained from PBMCs. The receptor was derived from a woman in her 30s in good health and CMV-seronegative.

In DNA, the CDR3 is TGTGCCAGCAGCTTAGCGAGACAGTCGGAGCAGTACTTC. Protein product: CASSLARQSEQYF. This sequence joins TRBV7-7 and TRBJ2-7, with D possibly being TRBD1 (5 bases). This CDR3 contains 13 residues. Deletions cut 0 bases from V and 7 bases from J, with 10 bases between. The V gene's germline CDR1 is SSHAT and CDR2 FNYEAQ (reference sequence).